These 27 T cell receptor beta chains share one sample of origin, sequenced in a study of blood T cell repertoires in COVID-19. Data came from immunoSEQ multiplex PCR; TCRdb stores just in-frame clones and leaves some out. This table holds about 200,000 clones, about nine tenths found once. The sequenced material came from PBMCs or T cells enriched from blood (not recorded which). These receptors came from a woman in her twenties or thirties who had recovered from COVID-19.

This chain links TRBV5-6 with TRBJ1-2; tentatively, D is TRBD1 (6 bases). Germline V gene sequence: CDR1 SGHDT, CDR2 YYEEEE. Trimming removed 2 bases at V and 8 bases at J, with 10 bases between. The CDR3 is 12 residues long. CDR3 coding DNA: TGTGCCAGCAGCTTAACTGGGGGCGGCTACACCTTC. This codes for CASSLTGGGYTF. Full variable domain (missing parts from reference TRBV5-6 and TRBJ1-2): DAGVTQSPTHLIKTRGQQVTLRCSPKSGHDTVSWYQQALGQGPQFIFQYYEEEERQRGNFPDRFSGHQFPNYSSELNVNALLLGDSALYLCASSLTGGGYTFGSGTRLTVV.

This clone is a singleton in its sample. The chain couples TRBV4-3 to TRBJ2-7, with D possibly being TRBD1 (6 bases). The V and J ends lost 0 bases and 5 bases respectively, with 14 bases between them. The V gene's germline CDR1 is LGHNA and CDR2 YSLEER. There are 15 residues in the CDR3. The CDR3: CASSQDNGGPDEQYF. The CDR3 coding sequence is TGCGCCAGCAGCCAAGATAATGGGGGCCCGGACGAGCAGTACTTC.

This chain links TRBV7-9 with TRBJ1-4; unclear D gene. Trimming left V 4 bases short and J 2 bases short, with 5 bases between. This CDR3 is 13 amino acids long. CDR1 SEHNR and CDR2 FQNEAQ come from the germline V gene (reference sequence). The CDR3 coding sequence is TGTGCCAGCAGCTCCGGGACTAATGAAAAACTGTTTTTT. This gives the protein CASSSGTNEKLFF.

The chain recombines TRBV12-3 or TRBV12-4 with TRBJ1-2; D remains unclear. The CDR3 is 12 residues long. Deletions cut 6 bases from V and 4 bases from J, with 9 bases between. The CDR3 DNA reads TGTGCCAGCAGGTCAGGAATCTATGGCTACACCTTC. Translating gives CASRSGIYGYTF.

The V call is TRBV12-3 or TRBV12-4, the J call TRBJ1-4, with D maybe TRBD1 (6 bases). This CDR3 has 13 amino acids. The V and J ends lost 6 bases and 5 bases respectively, with 10 bases between them. This CDR3 reads CASRGTINEKLFF. The CDR3 bases are TGTGCCAGCAGGGGGACAATAAATGAAAAACTGTTTTTT.

The genes are TRBV11-2 and TRBJ2-3; 8 bases align to TRBD2. Germline V CDR1 and CDR2: SGHAT, FQNNGV. The trim removed 1 base at V and 5 bases at J, leaving 8 bases unmatched. The CDR3 loop spans 16 amino acids. The CDR3 here is CASSLGPSGGEDTQYF. The CDR3 bases are TGTGCCAGCAGCTTAGGACCCAGCGGGGGAGAAGATACGCAGTATTTT.

V and J are TRBV24-1 and TRBJ1-2; 9 nucleotides line up with TRBD1. Germline trimming cut 5 bases from V and 6 bases from J; bases unmatched to any gene: 6. Germline CDR1 KGHDR, CDR2 SFDVKD. The CDR3 loop spans 14 amino acids. The CDR3 sequence: CATSGPGQGDGYTF. The CDR3 DNA is TGTGCCACCAGTGGCCCGGGACAGGGTGATGGCTACACCTTC.

This clone was found once. The gene calls are TRBV5-6 and TRBJ2-2, with 9 bases matching TRBD2. The CDR3 totals 16 residues. Germline assignment: CDR1 SGHDT and CDR2 YYEEEE. The V and J ends lost 4 bases and 0 bases, in that order; junction bases with no gene match: 4. The CDR3 nucleotides are TGTGCCAGCAGCGAGGGACTAGCAGCGAACACCGGGGAGCTGTTTTTT. Translated: CASSEGLAANTGELFF.

This clone has a single count. The rearrangement joins TRBV13 to TRBJ2-3; 7 nucleotides agree with TRBD1. The CDR3 is 16 amino acids. J lost 1 base, V lost 5 bases, and 9 bases had no gene match. Germline V CDR1 and CDR2: PRHDT, FYEKMQ (reference sequence). CDR3 protein: CASSARTGVRTDTQYF. CDR3 nucleotides: TGTGCCAGCAGCGCCCGGACAGGAGTCCGCACAGATACGCAGTATTTT.

The chain uses TRBV6-5 and TRBJ1-5; 8 bases line up with TRBD1. Germline V gene sequence: CDR1 MNHEY, CDR2 SVGAGI. V shed 2 bases, J shed 7 bases, and the junction held 7 bases outside the gene matches. There are 15 residues in the CDR3. The DNA of the CDR3 is TGTGCCAGCAGTTACACTAACAGGGGGACCCAGCCCCAGCATTTT. Translating gives CASSYTNRGTQPQHF.

This clone appeared a few times. The J gene is TRBJ2-7, the V gene TRBV7-2; D remains ambiguous. In germline, CDR1 is SGHTA, CDR2 FQGNSA. The CDR3 runs to 12 residues. V gave up 5 bases and J gave up 2 bases, with 7 bases separating them. The CDR3 sequence is CASSPYTYEQYF. The CDR3 DNA sequence: TGTGCCAGCAGCCCGTACACCTACGAGCAGTACTTC.

The chain combines TRBV7-9 with TRBJ2-1, with D maybe TRBD1 (6 bases). There are 13 residues in the CDR3. V was trimmed by 6 bases and J by 4 bases, leaving 10 bases between them. Germline V gene data show CDR1 as SEHNR and CDR2 as FQNEAQ (reference sequence). The CDR3 bases are TGTGCCAGCAGGGAAACAGGGTACAATGAGCAGTTCTTC. Protein sequence: CASRETGYNEQFF. The full variable domain, in which reference TRBV7-9 and TRBJ2-1 provide the parts outside the CDR3, is DTGVSQNPRHKITKRGQNVTFRCDPISEHNRLYWYRQTLGQGPEFLTYFQNEAQLEKSRLLSDRFSAERPKGSFSTLEIQRTEQGDSAMYLCASRETGYNEQFFGPGTRLTVL.

V is TRBV4-1 and J is TRBJ2-7; D might be TRBD1 (6 bases). CDR3 size: 14 residues. The V gene lost 4 bases and the J gene lost 2 bases, with 12 bases spanning the gap. Per germline, CDR1 MGHRA and CDR2 YSYEKL. The CDR3 DNA follows: TGCGCCAGCAGCCGCCAGGACAGTACCTACGAGCAGTACTTC. It codes for CASSRQDSTYEQYF.

The chain has TRBV4-3 and TRBJ1-5; D is unclear. CDR1 is LGHNA and CDR2 is YSLEER in the germline V gene. V was pared by 4 bases and J by 8 bases, with 18 bases between. CDR3 length: 15 amino acids. CDR3 coding DNA: TGCGCCAGCAGCCGTGGACTGTTTGAGGGCGAGCCCCAGCATTTT. Translation: CASSRGLFEGEPQHF.

This clone has just one count. The chain employs TRBV7-2 and TRBJ2-5, with 9 bases that match TRBD1. Per germline, CDR1 SGHTA and CDR2 FQGNSA. With V trimmed by 5 bases and J by 5 bases, 9 bases remained unmatched. This CDR3 spans 15 amino acids. The CDR3 loop is CASSARDRVGETQYF. The CDR3 DNA reads as TGTGCCAGCAGCGCCCGGGACAGGGTTGGGGAGACCCAGTACTTC.

This rearrangement joins TRBV7-8 to TRBJ2-1, with TRBD2 matching 9 bases. Germline CDR1 SGHVS, CDR2 FQNEAQ. The CDR3 sequence is 17 residues long. V trimming: 3 bases; J trimming: 2 bases; junction bases outside the gene matches: 8. The CDR3: CASSFGLAGLTYNEQFF. CDR3 nucleotide sequence: TGTGCCAGCAGCTTCGGCCTAGCGGGACTCACCTACAATGAGCAGTTCTTC.

V is TRBV10-2 and J is TRBJ1-2, with a possible D match to TRBD1 (5 bases). The CDR3 consists of 12 residues. The V gene's germline CDR1 is WSHSY and CDR2 SAAADI. The germline V and J ends were trimmed by 8 bases and 5 bases, with 12 bases remaining between them. For the CDR3, the DNA is TGCGCCAGCTTAGAAGGGGTATATGGCTACACCTTC. It codes for CASLEGVYGYTF.

The chain combines TRBV7-9 with TRBJ1-3, with 7 positions matching TRBD1. J gave up 0 bases and V 4 bases, and 9 bases lay outside the gene matches. The CDR3 has 17 amino acids. The V gene's germline CDR1 is SEHNR and CDR2 FQNEAQ (reference sequence). The CDR3 sequence: CASSSSRQGLSGNTIYF. The CDR3 nucleotides read TGTGCCAGCAGCTCCAGCCGACAGGGACTCTCTGGAAACACCATATATTTT.

The chain uses TRBV9 and TRBJ2-1, with a weak D call TRBD2 (5 bases). The CDR3 is 16 amino acids. Trimming took 3 bases from V and 2 from J, leaving 15 bases between them. Germline V gene data show CDR1 as SGDLS and CDR2 as YYNGEE. The CDR3 DNA sequence: TGTGCCAGCAGCGGAGGGTACGCTGGACCCTACAATGAGCAGTTCTTC. Amino acid sequence: CASSGGYAGPYNEQFF.

The chain links TRBV9 to TRBJ2-2; D unclear. Germline CDR1 reads SGDLS; CDR2 reads YYNGEE. The V and J ends lost 0 bases and 3 bases respectively, with 9 bases between them. This CDR3 is built from 15 residues. CDR3 sequence: CASSVDSRDTGELFF. CDR3 nucleotide sequence: TGTGCCAGCAGCGTAGATTCCCGGGACACCGGGGAGCTGTTTTTT.

This clone was seen a single time. The chain has TRBV6-5 and TRBJ1-3; D call uncertain. Germline assignment: CDR1 MNHEY and CDR2 SVGAGI. The CDR3 runs 15 residues. V was cut by 6 bases and J by 4 bases, with 16 bases left in between. CDR3 amino acids: CASSPGTRVGNTIYF. DNA of the CDR3: TGTGCCAGCAGCCCCGGAACGCGGGTCGGAAACACCATATATTTT.

Written as DNA, the CDR3 is TGTGCCAGCAGGGAGGACAGGGGCGGCTACACCTTC. Translation gives CASREDRGGYTF. V usage is TRBV2 and J usage is TRBJ1-2; 9 nucleotides line up with TRBD1. After removal of 6 bases from V and 8 bases from J, the junction contained 4 bases not matched to a gene. Looked up from germline, CDR1 is SNHLY and CDR2 is FYNNEI. The CDR3 sequence is 12 residues long.

This clone was recorded once. The gene calls are TRBV7-2 and TRBJ1-3; tentatively, D is TRBD1 (5 bases). CDR3 length: 13 residues. CDR1 SGHTA and CDR2 FQGNSA come from the germline V gene. V lost 5 bases and J 4 bases, leaving 9 bases between the germline ends. The CDR3 nucleotides are TGTGCCAGCAGCGCCTACAGGGGAAACACCATATATTTT. Amino acids: CASSAYRGNTIYF.

The rearrangement joins TRBV7-2 to TRBJ1-6; possible D gene TRBD1, 5 bases. V was cut by 1 base and J by 7 bases, with 14 bases left in between. The germline CDR1 and CDR2 sequences are SGHTA and FQGNSA. This CDR3 has 16 amino acids. As DNA, the CDR3 is TGTGCCAGCAGCTTAGTCGGGGGTGCAACCAATTCACCCCTCCACTTT. This sequence encodes CASSLVGGATNSPLHF.

This clone has only a few counts. The chain couples TRBV7-9 to TRBJ1-4; 8 bases are a match to TRBD1. Germline trimming cut 5 bases from V and 7 bases from J; bases unmatched to any gene: 6. The CDR3 runs to 14 residues. The germline V gene has CDR1 SEHNR and CDR2 FQNEAQ (reference sequence). The CDR3 spells CASSLTGVTEKLFF. The CDR3 nucleotides are TGTGCCAGCAGCCTGACAGGGGTTACTGAAAAACTGTTTTTT.

CDR3 amino acids: CASSLDAGRETQYF. The CDR3 DNA is TGTGCCAGCAGCTTGGACGCGGGGCGGGAGACCCAGTACTTC. J is TRBJ2-5 and V is TRBV5-4; possibly TRBD2 for D (6 bases). V was trimmed by 0 bases and J by 5 bases, leaving 11 bases between them. The CDR3 loop spans 14 amino acids. Germline assignment: CDR1 SGHNT and CDR2 YYREEE (reference sequence).

CDR3 sequence (DNA): TGTGCCAGCAGCTTGGATCGGGCGGGGGACAACACAGATACGCAGTATTTT. Translating gives CASSLDRAGDNTDTQYF. The V call is TRBV5-4, the J call TRBJ2-3; the D gene is possibly TRBD2 (7 bases). V was pared by 0 bases and J by 2 bases, with 16 bases between. The CDR3 contains 17 residues. The V gene's germline CDR1 is SGHNT and CDR2 YYREEE (reference sequence).